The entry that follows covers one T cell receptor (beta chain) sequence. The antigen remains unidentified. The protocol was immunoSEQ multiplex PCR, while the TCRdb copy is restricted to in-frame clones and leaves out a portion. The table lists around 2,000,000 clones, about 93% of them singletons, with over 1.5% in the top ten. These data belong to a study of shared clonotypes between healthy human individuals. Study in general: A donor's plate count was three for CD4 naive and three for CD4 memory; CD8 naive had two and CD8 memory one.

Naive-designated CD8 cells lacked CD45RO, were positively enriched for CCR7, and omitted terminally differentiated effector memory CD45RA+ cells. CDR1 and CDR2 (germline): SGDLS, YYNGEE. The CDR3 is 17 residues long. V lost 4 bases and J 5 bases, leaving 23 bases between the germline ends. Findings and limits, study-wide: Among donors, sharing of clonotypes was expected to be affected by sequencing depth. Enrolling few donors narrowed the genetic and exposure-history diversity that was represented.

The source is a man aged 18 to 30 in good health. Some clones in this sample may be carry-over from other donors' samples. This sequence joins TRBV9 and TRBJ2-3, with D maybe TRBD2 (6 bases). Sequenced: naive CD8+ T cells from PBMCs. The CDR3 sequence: CASSPALGLAQGDTQYF. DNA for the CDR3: TGTGCCAGCAGCCCGGCCCTGGGGCTAGCGCAGGGAGATACGCAGTATTTT.